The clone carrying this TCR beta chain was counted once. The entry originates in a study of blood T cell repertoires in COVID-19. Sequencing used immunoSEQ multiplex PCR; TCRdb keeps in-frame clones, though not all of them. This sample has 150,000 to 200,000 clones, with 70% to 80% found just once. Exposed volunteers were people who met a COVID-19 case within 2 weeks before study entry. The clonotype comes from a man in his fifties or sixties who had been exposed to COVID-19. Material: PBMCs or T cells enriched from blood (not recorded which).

The CDR3 sequence is CASSVRTGELFF. The CDR3 DNA sequence: TGTGCCAGCAGCGTCAGGACCGGGGAGCTGTTTTTT. This rearrangement joins TRBV9 to TRBJ2-2; no reliable D call. The V end was cut by 2 bases, the J end by 5 bases, with 4 bases between. CDR3 length: 12 residues. Germline V gene sequence: CDR1 SGDLS, CDR2 YYNGEE.